This paragraph reports one T cell receptor beta chain. One entry per CDR3 protein results from TCRdb running MiXCR on the RT-PCR reads. The sample includes about a million distinct CDR3 sequences, roughly 18% of them seen just once. These data come from a study of patients and donors after allogeneic stem cell transplantation. Sequencing used blood, either unsorted or a sorted T cell fraction (not recorded which). The clonotype was recovered from a human donor who was either an allogeneic HSCT recipient or a stem cell or donor lymphocyte infusion donor (not recorded which). It is not recorded whose cells these are; they may come from a transplant donor.

CDR3 protein: CASSFRDGYNEQFF. The DNA of the CDR3 is TGCGCCAGCAGCTTCAGGGACGGATACAATGAGCAGTTCTTC. The chain recombines TRBV5-1 with TRBJ2-1; D tentatively fits TRBD1 or TRBD2 (5 bases each). The germline V gene encodes CDR1 SGHRS and CDR2 YFSETQ. The length of the CDR3 is 14 residues. V lost 2 bases and J lost 4, with 10 bases in between.